This note documents a single TCR beta chain sequence. The data stem from a study of blood T cells in healthy people across ages. The V segment lost 1 base and the J segment 0 bases; nucleotides outside the gene matches: 17. CDR1 and CDR2 (germline): DFQATT, SNEGSKA (reference sequence). This CDR3 has 19 residues. With a J-beta primer mix and a sample-barcoded 5' primer, a second PCR ran roughly 6 to 11 cycles. TCRdb analysed the 5' RACE reads with MiXCR anew, one entry per CDR3 protein. Here the sample spans 920,000 or so distinct CDR3 sequences, under 55% being singletons. Sequencing was performed on blood. The clonotype comes from a woman in her sixties or seventies in good health. This chain connects TRBV20-1 to TRBJ2-5; 7 bases match TRBD1. CDR3 sequence: CSARAGTHRGSSYQETQYF. The CDR3 nucleotides read TGCAGTGCTAGAGCCGGGACACACAGGGGCTCATCGTACCAAGAGACCCAGTACTTC.